A selection of T cell receptor beta chains follows, all from one sample in a study of blood T cell repertoires in COVID-19. Assay used: immunoSEQ multiplex PCR; TCRdb lists only in-frame clones, some missing. The sample contains 110,000 or so clones, approximately 91% of which appear only once. The specimen sequenced was peripheral blood. The receptors derive from a woman in her 70s who had recovered from COVID-19. The CDR3 runs from the conserved cysteine through the conserved F or W. Each record gives: V gene, clone size, J gene, D gene, CDR3 protein, CDR3 DNA. The D gene is left open where the match is weak. Size tells how often a clone was seen (once, few, many) or the class of an expanded clone, and some rows leave it out.

>TRBV6-5|once|TRBJ2-7|TRBD1
CASSTPGQIYEQYF
TGTGCCAGCAGTACCCCGGGACAGATCTACGAGCAGTACTTC
>TRBV9|.|TRBJ2-1|TRBD2
CASSVVLGGSSYNEQFF
TGTGCCAGCAGCGTAGTCTTGGGGGGGAGCTCCTACAATGAGCAGTTCTTC
>TRBV7-2|.|TRBJ2-7|TRBD1
CASSLRTGPYEQYF
TGTGCCAGCAGCCTACGGACAGGGCCCTACGAGCAGTACTTC
>TRBV7-2|.|TRBJ2-6|.
CASSPRAGSSGANVLTF
TGTGCCAGCAGCCCGAGGGCGGGGTCCTCTGGGGCCAACGTCCTGACTTTC
>TRBV5-4|.|TRBJ1-1|.
CASSLGGPMNTEAFF
TGTGCCAGCAGCTTAGGAGGTCCCATGAACACTGAAGCTTTCTTT
>TRBV3-1/TRBV3-2|.|TRBJ2-5|TRBD2
CASSLWTSGRGGNQETQYF
TGTGCCAGCAGCCTCTGGACTAGCGGGAGGGGTGGGAACCAAGAGACCCAGTACTTC
>TRBV5-6|.|TRBJ1-2|.
CASSPPGGNYGYTF
TGTGCCAGCAGCCCCCCCGGCGGGAACTATGGCTACACCTTC
>TRBV5-4|.|TRBJ2-7|TRBD2
CASSLAPSGSYEQYF
TGTGCCAGCAGCTTGGCCCCTAGCGGCTCCTACGAGCAGTACTTC
>TRBV7-2|once|TRBJ2-1|TRBD1
CASSFDREGVSYNEQFF
TGTGCCAGCAGCTTTGACAGGGAAGGGGTCTCCTACAATGAGCAGTTCTTC
>TRBV11-2|.|TRBJ2-1|TRBD2
CASSLASGRAWNEQFF
TGTGCCAGCAGCTTAGCGTCGGGGAGGGCCTGGAATGAGCAGTTCTTC